This is a list of T cell receptor beta chains from one sample in a study of early stage breast cancer tumors. TCRdb keeps only in-frame clones here, not all; method: immunoSEQ multiplex PCR. The sample consists of nearly 70,000 clones, approximately 84% of them appearing once. Source material: blood. All receptors derive from a person aged 40 to 50 with breast cancer. CDR3s include the opening cysteine and the closing phenylalanine or tryptophan. A D gene is named only where the DNA matches it firmly. Clone size, where shown, is once, few, many, or a class for clones that have expanded.

j_gene,v_gene,abundance,d_gene,CDR3aa,CDR3nt
TRBJ1-5,TRBV7-9,NA,TRBD1,CASSSGQGSNQPQHF,TGTGCCAGCAGCTCCGGACAGGGCAGCAATCAGCCCCAGCATTTT
TRBJ2-1,TRBV6-5,NA,NA,CASRDYGGYNEQFF,TGTGCCAGCAGGGACTACGGGGGATACAATGAGCAGTTCTTC
TRBJ2-3,TRBV15,few,NA,CATSSLGRERSDTQYF,TGTGCCACCAGCAGCCTAGGGCGGGAAAGATCAGATACGCAGTATTTT
TRBJ2-7,TRBV30,few,NA,CALLEVGGYEQYF,TGTGCCCTCCTCGAGGTCGGTGGCTACGAGCAGTACTTC
TRBJ1-3,TRBV6-5,NA,NA,CASSGTASGNTIYF,TGTGCCAGCAGCGGGACGGCCTCTGGAAACACCATATATTTT
TRBJ2-5,TRBV4-1,NA,NA,CASSQDRHSQAGETQYF,TGCGCCAGCAGCCAAGATAGACACAGCCAGGCGGGCGAGACCCAGTACTTC
TRBJ1-1,TRBV5-1,once,TRBD1,CASSLQGGPNTEAFF,TGCGCCAGCAGCTTACAGGGGGGCCCGAACACTGAAGCTTTCTTT
TRBJ2-5,TRBV5-4,NA,TRBD2,CAAKRGTGQETQYF,TGTGCCGCTAAGCGGGGCACAGGCCAAGAGACCCAGTACTTC
TRBJ2-7,TRBV7-9,few,TRBD2,CASSPRLAGYEQYF,TGTGCCAGCAGCCCCCGACTAGCAGGGTACGAGCAGTACTTC
TRBJ1-3,TRBV11-2,NA,NA,CASSLAPDYGNTIYF,TGTGCCAGCAGCTTAGCCCCGGATTACGGAAACACCATATATTTT
TRBJ2-3,TRBV27,NA,NA,CASGSTDTQYF,TGTGCCAGCGGTAGTACAGATACGCAGTATTTT
TRBJ2-5,TRBV5-1,NA,NA,CASSLRGLQETQYF,TGCGCCAGCAGCTTGCGGGGACTTCAAGAGACCCAGTACTTC
TRBJ1-2,TRBV19,few,NA,CASSIVHLAVGYTF,TGTGCCAGTAGTATAGTGCATTTGGCAGTCGGCTACACCTTC